This TCR beta chain appears in the sequencing data of a study of blood T cell repertoires in COVID-19. The V end lost 3 bases, the J end lost 0 bases, and 15 bases lay between the germline ends. The CDR3 is 17 amino acids. Looked up from germline, CDR1 is KGHSH and CDR2 is LQKENI. Assay used: immunoSEQ multiplex PCR; TCRdb lists only in-frame clones, some missing. This repertoire shows 150,000 or so clones, approximately 84% found once; its top ten account for about a fifth. The clonotype comes from a woman aged 80 or over with acute or convalescent COVID-19. Sequenced sample: peripheral blood. This sequence joins TRBV18 and TRBJ1-3, with no clear D. CDR3 coding DNA: TGTGCCAGCTCACCGAGCGCAAGGTTCAGCTCTGGAAACACCATATATTTT. Its protein is CASSPSARFSSGNTIYF.